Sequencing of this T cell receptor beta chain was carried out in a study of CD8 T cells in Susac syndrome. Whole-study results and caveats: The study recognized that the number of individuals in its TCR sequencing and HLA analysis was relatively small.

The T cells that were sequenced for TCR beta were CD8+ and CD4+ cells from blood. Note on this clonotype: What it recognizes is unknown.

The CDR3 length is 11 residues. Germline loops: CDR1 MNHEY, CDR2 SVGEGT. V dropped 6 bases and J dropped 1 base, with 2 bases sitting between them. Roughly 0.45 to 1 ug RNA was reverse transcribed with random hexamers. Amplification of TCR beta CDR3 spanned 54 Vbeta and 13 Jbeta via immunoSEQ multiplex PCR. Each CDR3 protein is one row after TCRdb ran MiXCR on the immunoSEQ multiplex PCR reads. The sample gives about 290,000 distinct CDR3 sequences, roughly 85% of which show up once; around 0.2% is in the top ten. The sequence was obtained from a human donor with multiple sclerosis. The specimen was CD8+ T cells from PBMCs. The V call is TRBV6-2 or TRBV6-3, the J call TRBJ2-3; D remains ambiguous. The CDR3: CASRGTDTQYF. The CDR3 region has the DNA TGTGCCAGCAGGGGCACAGATACGCAGTATTTT.